This TCR beta chain appears in the sequencing data of a study of blood T cell repertoires in COVID-19. Across the study: Whether acute or convalescent, the COVID-19 samples came from the United States, Italy and Spain.

Original data processing: Estimated nucleated cell counts came from reference gene primer amplification. This table comes from immunoSEQ multiplex PCR, and its TCRdb copy is limited to in-frame clones, with some not included. The D gene and trimming were derived from the DNA, and the V and J assignments and clone size from that table. The sample has 100,000 to 150,000 clones, approximately 74% seen once. V dropped 7 bases and J dropped 8; count of bases not matched to a gene: 10. The length of the CDR3 is 14 residues. Germline loops: CDR1 MNHNY, CDR2 SVGAGI (reference sequence). Material for sequencing was peripheral blood. The V and J genes are TRBV6-6 and TRBJ1-2; the match to TRBD1 covers 10 bases. The source of this sequence is a man in his fifties or sixties with acute or convalescent COVID-19. The CDR3 sequence is CASTYQTGGEGYTF. The CDR3, as DNA: TGTGCCAGCACCTACCAGACAGGGGGCGAAGGCTACACCTTC.